Listed below are T cell receptor beta chains from one sample, sequenced in a study of T cell responses to AZD1222 COVID-19 vaccine. The repertoire was sequenced with immunoSEQ multiplex PCR; TCRdb's copy has only in-frame clones and lacks some. The sample lists 97,000 or so clones, roughly 90% seen once, with 8% to 8.5% in the top ten. The sample in question was peripheral blood, obtained 28 days after the second AZD1222 dose. These receptors were collected from an adult who received the AZD1222 COVID-19 vaccine. Both conserved end residues are part of each CDR3. Expanded clones get a size class; other rows say once, few or many, or leave the size out.

V,size,CDR3
TRBV5-4,NA,CASSLGWEAPYEQYF
TRBV28,NA,CASSTLPGAQYF
TRBV7-2,NA,CASSPGLAGARYNEQFF
TRBV3-1/TRBV3-2,NA,CASSYGTGNGYTF
TRBV28,NA,CASSTNGPQVAEQFF
TRBV7-8,NA,CASSLQRAGANVLTF
TRBV28,NA,CASRGTSYNEQFF
TRBV4-3,NA,CASSQEYRTGENYGYTF
TRBV19,NA,CASSPLGAGDKQYF
TRBV28,NA,CASSLTGGSYEQYF
TRBV27,NA,CASKRNEGGYGYTF
TRBV5-3,few,CARSLYNRTEYFNQPQHF
TRBV5-1,NA,CASTTTAENTEAFF
TRBV7-8,NA,CASSLNEGVDTEAFF
TRBV11-2,NA,CASRPGLFHEQYF
TRBV14,NA,CASSQDLDPVAYGYTF
TRBV15,NA,CATSRDQDRSGNTIYF